The 3 T cell receptor beta chains in this list originate from one sample, sequenced in a study of blood T cell repertoires in COVID-19. The repertoire was sequenced with immunoSEQ multiplex PCR; TCRdb's copy has only in-frame clones and lacks some. Of more than 75,000 clones in the sample, around 80% were seen once. The sequenced material came from peripheral blood. These TCRs come from a woman older than 75 with active or convalescent COVID-19.

With regard to this clone: One end of the junction varies from germline; a read error may be responsible. The V gene is TRBV5-5, the J gene TRBJ2-7, with TRBD1 as a possible D gene (5 bases). The CDR3 runs to 12 residues. Germline V CDR1 and CDR2: SGHKS, YYEKEE (reference sequence). CDR3 bases: TGTGCCAACAGCCCGCAGGGTTACGAGCAGTACTTC. Protein product: CANSPQGYEQYF.

This clone was seen only once. The gene calls are TRBV11-2 and TRBJ1-3; D gene ambiguous. V lost 6 bases and J lost 4, with 10 bases in between. The germline V gene has CDR1 SGHAT and CDR2 FQNNGV. The CDR3 has 13 amino acids. The CDR3 loop reads CASRKGGGNTIYF. The CDR3 DNA reads as TGTGCCAGCAGAAAGGGAGGCGGAAACACCATATATTTT. Based on the CDR3 plus reference TRBV11-2 and TRBJ1-3, the full variable domain is EAGVAQSPRYKIIEKRQSVAFWCNPISGHATLYWYQQILGQGPKLLIQFQNNGVVDDSQLPKDRFSAERLKGVDSTLKIQPAKLEDSAVYLCASRKGGGNTIYFGEGSWLTVV.

The chain uses TRBV18 and TRBJ2-7; 8 bases match TRBD1. In germline, CDR1 is KGHSH, CDR2 LQKENI. Trimming at V came to 5 bases and at J to 4 bases, leaving 10 bases not matched to a gene. The CDR3 sequence is 15 residues long. Written as DNA, the CDR3 is TGTGCCAGCTCAGGCGCCCGGACAGGGTGGTACGAGCAGTACTTC. Protein sequence: CASSGARTGWYEQYF.